Following are 31 T cell receptor beta chains from one sample sequenced in a study of blood T cell repertoires in COVID-19. Only in-frame clones appear in the TCRdb table, and some are missing; sequencing was by immunoSEQ multiplex PCR. The data show 250,000 to 300,000 clones, with more than 75% seen just once and approximately 2% held by the top ten. The sequencing input was PBMCs or T cells enriched from blood (not recorded which). All receptors come from a woman aged 55 to 70 in a cohort exposed to, infected with or recovered from COVID-19 (not recorded which).

V is TRBV5-1 and J is TRBJ2-5, with D perhaps TRBD2 (6 bases). The CDR3 spans 15 residues. V lost 3 bases, J lost 4 bases, and 16 bases lay in between. Germline loops: CDR1 SGHRS, CDR2 YFSETQ. CDR3 sequence: CASSSGDSGVETQYF. DNA of the CDR3: TGCGCCAGCAGCTCGGGGGATTCAGGTGTAGAGACCCAGTACTTC.

The chain has TRBV5-4 and TRBJ2-3; TRBD2 agrees at 9 bases. The germline V gene has CDR1 SGHNT and CDR2 YYREEE (reference sequence). The CDR3 runs to 16 residues. V gave up 4 bases and J gave up 2 bases; unmatched junction bases: 8. The CDR3 bases are TGTGCCAGCAGCCTCTATCTAGCGGGACCCACAGATACGCAGTATTTT. This codes for CASSLYLAGPTDTQYF.

The genes are TRBV7-2 and TRBJ2-5; D not certain. Trimming cost V 5 bases and J 7 bases, with 8 bases left between them. Looked up from germline, CDR1 is SGHTA and CDR2 is FQGNSA. The CDR3 extends over 11 amino acids. CDR3 nucleotides: TGTGCCAGCAGCCTAAGAGGGACCCAGTACTTC. Protein sequence: CASSLRGTQYF.

The rearrangement uses TRBV6-5 and TRBJ1-4; 9 bases map to TRBD1. Germline V gives CDR1 MNHEY, CDR2 SVGAGI. The CDR3 is made up of 14 amino acids. V dropped 10 bases and J dropped 7; count of bases not matched to a gene: 10. CDR3 bases: TGTGCCAAAACTTACAGGGGGCGGGTTGAAAAACTGTTTTTT. Encoded protein: CAKTYRGRVEKLFF.

CDR3 DNA: TGCAGCGTGTTAGTGACAGGGAATCGTTATGGCTACACCTTC. It is translated as CSVLVTGNRYGYTF. J is TRBJ1-2 and V is TRBV29-1; 7 bases are a match to TRBD1. Germline V gene lookup returns CDR1 SQVTM and CDR2 ANQGSEA. V lost 6 bases and J lost 5; bases outside the gene matches: 12. The CDR3 is 14 residues long.

The chain has TRBV7-3 and TRBJ2-1, with 9 nucleotides matching TRBD2. J was trimmed by 6 bases and V by 5 bases; bases with no gene match: 5. Germline CDR1 is SGHTA and CDR2 is FQGTGA. This CDR3 contains 14 residues. The CDR3 is CASSLSGSGNEQFF. CDR3 in DNA: TGTGCCAGCAGCCTTAGCGGGAGCGGCAATGAGCAGTTCTTC. The full variable domain, in which reference TRBV7-3 and TRBJ2-1 provide the parts outside the CDR3, is GAGVSQTPSNKVTEKGKYVELRCDPISGHTALYWYRQSLGQGPEFLIYFQGTGAADDSGLPNDRFFAVRPEGSVSTLKIQRTERGDSAVYLCASSLSGSGNEQFFGPGTRLTVL.

The chain joins TRBV28 to TRBJ2-1; the match to TRBD2 covers 13 bases. This CDR3 region has 16 residues. Germline CDR1 reads MDHEN; CDR2 reads SYDVKM. V gave up 5 bases and J gave up 5 bases; unmatched junction bases: 6. CDR3 amino acids: CASSPIGTSGNNEQFF. The CDR3 coding sequence is TGTGCCAGCAGTCCAATCGGGACTAGCGGGAACAATGAGCAGTTCTTC.

The rearrangement uses TRBV6-5 and TRBJ2-4; the match to TRBD1 covers 7 bases. This CDR3 contains 14 residues. With V trimmed by 2 bases and J by 6 bases, 4 bases remained unmatched. In germline, CDR1 is MNHEY, CDR2 SVGAGI. The CDR3 loop is CASSYGTAANIQYF. Here the CDR3 DNA reads TGTGCCAGCAGTTACGGGACAGCAGCAAACATTCAGTACTTC.

The rearrangement links TRBV19 to TRBJ2-1; TRBD2 agrees at 16 bases. Germline values: CDR1 LNHDA, CDR2 SQIVND (reference sequence). This CDR3 is 21 amino acids long. With V trimmed by 10 bases and J by 0 bases, 18 bases remained unmatched. The CDR3 nucleotides read TGTGCCACCGCCGGGACAAAGGGACTAGCGGGAGGGAGTCCCTCCTACAATGAGCAGTTCTTC. The encoded protein is CATAGTKGLAGGSPSYNEQFF.

This clone is a singleton in its sample. The V and J genes are TRBV29-1 and TRBJ2-1; 7 bases match TRBD1. Unmatched junction bases numbered 12, after V lost 0 bases and J lost 1 base. The CDR3 extends over 18 amino acids. Germline V CDR1 and CDR2: SQVTM, ANQGSEA. CDR3 protein: CSVEDVGTDRPSYNEQFF. CDR3 bases: TGCAGCGTTGAAGATGTGGGGACAGACAGGCCATCCTACAATGAGCAGTTCTTC.

This clone has a handful of counts. This chain links TRBV7-6 with TRBJ1-4; unclear D gene. This CDR3 spans 12 amino acids. Germline V gives CDR1 SGHVS, CDR2 FNYEAQ. Trimming stripped 8 bases from V and 5 bases from J, with 9 bases between. CDR3 loop: CASGQLNEKLFF. The CDR3 DNA follows: TGTGCCAGCGGGCAGCTGAATGAAAAACTGTTTTTT.

The chain carries TRBV6-5 and TRBJ2-5; TRBD1 matches at 11 bases. The CDR3 contains 12 residues. The V gene end was trimmed by 11 bases and the J gene end by 4 bases; junction bases not matched to a gene: 3. Per the germline V gene, CDR1 is MNHEY and CDR2 is SVGAGI. As DNA, the CDR3 is TGTGCCTCCGGGACAGGGGGAGAGACCCAGTACTTC. Protein product: CASGTGGETQYF.

The chain links TRBV7-6 to TRBJ1-3; D unresolved. V was trimmed by 0 bases and J by 0 bases, leaving 15 bases between them. CDR1 is SGHVS, CDR2 FNYEAQ, per germline. The CDR3 is 18 residues long. CDR3 protein: CASSLAGSRKHSGNTIYF. The CDR3 region has the DNA TGTGCCAGCAGCTTAGCGGGGAGCAGAAAGCACTCTGGAAACACCATATATTTT.

The chain carries TRBV27 and TRBJ1-2, with TRBD1 as a possible D gene (6 bases). CDR1 is MNHEY, CDR2 SMNVEV, per germline (reference sequence). The CDR3 spans 15 residues. The V end lost 7 bases, the J end lost 2 bases, and 17 bases lay between the germline ends. The CDR3 region has the DNA TGTGCCAGCAAGACGGCACAGGGACCGAACTATGGCTACACCTTC. Protein product: CASKTAQGPNYGYTF.

This clone was found once. The chain is built from TRBV28 and TRBJ2-7; the match to TRBD1 covers 10 bases. The CDR3 length is 15 residues. V shed 4 bases, J shed 5 bases, and the junction held 8 bases outside the gene matches. Germline assignment: CDR1 MDHEN and CDR2 SYDVKM. DNA of the CDR3: TGTGCCAGCAGTTCGAGCCGGGACAGGGGCCACGAGCAGTACTTC. Protein sequence: CASSSSRDRGHEQYF.

The chain employs TRBV7-9 and TRBJ1-4, with 7 bases identical to TRBD1. The CDR3 runs 14 residues. V lost 1 base, J lost 8 bases, and 4 bases stayed unmatched. CDR1 and CDR2 from the germline V gene are SEHNR and FQNEAQ (reference sequence). CDR3 in amino acids: CASSLDRGGEKLFF. The CDR3 DNA follows: TGTGCCAGCAGCTTAGACAGGGGAGGAGAAAAACTGTTTTTT.

The J gene is TRBJ2-1, the V gene TRBV10-1; D might be TRBD2 (5 bases). Trimming left V 0 bases short and J 0 bases short, with 9 bases between. The CDR3 sequence is 16 residues long. Germline V gene lookup returns CDR1 WNHNN and CDR2 SYGVQD (reference sequence). CDR3 sequence reads: CASSESTGISYNEQFF. The DNA for the CDR3 is TGCGCCAGCAGTGAGTCAACGGGGATCTCCTACAATGAGCAGTTCTTC.

The CDR3 DNA reads as TGTGCCAGCAGCCGCCAGACATATGGCTACACCTTC. Protein sequence: CASSRQTYGYTF. V gene TRBV3-1 (or the pseudogene TRBV3-2) combines with J gene TRBJ1-2; unclear D gene. V gave up 4 bases and J gave up 5 bases, with 8 bases separating them. Germline V gene sequence: CDR1 LGHDT, CDR2 YNNKEL (reference sequence). The CDR3 runs 12 residues.

J is TRBJ2-1 and V is TRBV30; D is possibly TRBD2 (5 bases). The CDR3 is 12 amino acids. The V end lost 4 bases, the J end lost 3 bases, and 7 bases lay between the germline ends. Germline V gene sequence: CDR1 GTSNPN, CDR2 SVGIG (reference sequence). CDR3 in DNA: TGTGCCTGGATAGACTACTACAATGAGCAGTTCTTC. This codes for CAWIDYYNEQFF.

In this sample, this clone turned up a few times. One end of the junction is discordant with germline, which a read error may explain. This chain links TRBV2 with TRBJ1-5; 8 nucleotides align to TRBD1. Looked up from germline, CDR1 is SNHLY and CDR2 is FYNNEI. The CDR3 has 15 amino acids. The CDR3 protein is CASREAWDRYQPQHF. CDR3 nucleotide sequence: TGTGCCAGCAGAGAAGCCTGGGACAGGTATCAGCCCCAGCATTTT.

This clone appeared once. The rearrangement links TRBV25-1 to TRBJ2-5; 8 nucleotides align to TRBD1. Losses at the gene ends were 0 bases for V and 3 bases for J; bases not matched to a gene: 3. Germline values: CDR1 MGHDK, CDR2 SYGVNS. This CDR3 is 15 amino acids long. CDR3 in DNA: TGTGCCAGCAGTGAATATACAGGGGGTAAAGAGACCCAGTACTTC. Translated, it gives CASSEYTGGKETQYF. Based on the CDR3 plus reference TRBV25-1 and TRBJ2-5, the full variable domain is EADIYQTPRYLVIGTGKKITLECSQTMGHDKMYWYQQDPGMELHLIHYSYGVNSTEKGDLSSESTVSRIRTEHFPLTLESARPSHTSQYLCASSEYTGGKETQYFGPGTRLLVL.

The chain uses TRBV6-5 and TRBJ2-2, with D perhaps matching TRBD1 (5 bases). This CDR3 comprises 14 residues. The V gene's germline CDR1 is MNHEY and CDR2 SVGAGI. V was trimmed by 0 bases and J by 7 bases, leaving 9 bases between them. CDR3 amino acids: CASSYSRVGGELFF. CDR3 sequence (DNA): TGTGCCAGCAGTTACTCCAGGGTGGGCGGGGAGCTGTTTTTT.

The gene calls are TRBV6-5 and TRBJ2-7, with D perhaps TRBD2 (6 bases). The CDR3 loop spans 15 amino acids. Per germline, CDR1 MNHEY and CDR2 SVGAGI. Trimming stripped 8 bases from V and 0 bases from J, with 17 bases between. CDR3 coding DNA: TGTGCCAGCCAAAGGGCTTTAGCGGCCTCCTACGAGCAGTACTTC. It specifies CASQRALAASYEQYF.

This clone was seen only a few times. The V and J genes are TRBV15 and TRBJ1-1; 9 nucleotides align to TRBD1. Germline CDR1 reads LNHNV; CDR2 reads YYDKDF (reference sequence). V gave up 3 bases and J gave up 0 bases; unmatched junction bases: 2. This CDR3 spans 15 amino acids. The CDR3 nucleotides read TGTGCCACCAGCAGCTACAGGGGGCTGAACACTGAAGCTTTCTTT. Translation: CATSSYRGLNTEAFF.

This sequence joins TRBV28 and TRBJ1-1, with D hard to call. V lost 7 bases and J 1 base, leaving 19 bases between the germline ends. The CDR3 sequence is 16 residues long. Germline V CDR1 and CDR2: MDHEN, SYDVKM. CDR3 protein: CASTVPRHVRNTEAFF. CDR3 DNA: TGTGCCAGCACCGTTCCGCGACACGTCAGGAACACTGAAGCTTTCTTT. The full variable domain, rest sourced from reference TRBV28 and TRBJ1-1, is DVKVTQSSRYLVKRTGEKVFLECVQDMDHENMFWYRQDPGLGLRLIYFSYDVKMKEKGDIPEGYSVSREKKERFSLILESASTNQTSMYLCASTVPRHVRNTEAFFGQGTRLTVV.

The chain employs TRBV5-8 and TRBJ1-1, with D uncertain. CDR3 size: 12 residues. The germline V gene has CDR1 SGHTS and CDR2 YDEGEE. V lost 0 bases, J lost 6 bases, and 6 bases lay in between. CDR3 protein: CASSLAVSEAFF. CDR3 DNA sequence: TGTGCCAGCAGCTTGGCGGTGTCTGAAGCTTTCTTT.

This chain joins TRBV7-2 and TRBJ2-3; 13 bases are a match to TRBD2. V shed 5 bases, J shed 5 bases, and the junction held 4 bases outside the gene matches. The CDR3 contains 15 residues. The germline CDR1 and CDR2 sequences are SGHTA and FQGNSA. The CDR3 nucleotides are TGTGCCAGCAGCCGGACTAGCGGGAGAAGAGATACGCAGTATTTT. Translating gives CASSRTSGRRDTQYF.

The chain uses TRBV18 and TRBJ2-7; D might be TRBD2 (5 bases). This CDR3 region has 13 residues. Trimming took 6 bases from V and 6 from J, leaving 15 bases between them. CDR1 KGHSH and CDR2 LQKENI come from the germline V gene. CDR3 nucleotide sequence: TGTGCCAGCTCCCCCACTAGGAGTAGCGAGCAGTACTTC. Protein product: CASSPTRSSEQYF.

This clone turned up a few times. The same CDR3 is also encoded by other DNA sequences in this sample. The chain is built from TRBV18 and TRBJ1-6; TRBD1 matches at 7 bases. The CDR3 extends over 14 amino acids. Trimming at V came to 2 bases and at J to 8 bases, leaving 3 bases not matched to a gene. CDR1 is KGHSH and CDR2 is LQKENI in the germline V gene. This CDR3 is CASSPSGGDSPLHF. The DNA for the CDR3 is TGTGCCAGCTCACCATCAGGGGGTGATTCACCCCTCCACTTT. The variable domain in full, completed from reference TRBV18 and TRBJ1-6, reads NAGVMQNPRHLVRRRGQEARLRCSPMKGHSHVYWYRQLPEEGLKFMVYLQKENIIDESGMPKERFSAEFPKEGPSILRIQQVVRGDSAAYFCASSPSGGDSPLHFGNGTRLTVT.

J is TRBJ1-2 and V is TRBV27; 7 bases are a match to TRBD1. Germline V lookup: CDR1 MNHEY, CDR2 SMNVEV (reference sequence). CDR3 length: 15 amino acids. With 0 bases clipped from V and 4 bases from J, the junction kept 5 bases outside the gene matches. The CDR3 protein is CASSLSYRDSYGYTF. The DNA for the CDR3 is TGTGCCAGCAGTTTATCGTACCGGGACAGCTATGGCTACACCTTC.

The chain couples TRBV3-1 (or the pseudogene TRBV3-2) to TRBJ2-5; tentatively, D is TRBD2 (7 bases). Germline V gives CDR1 LGHDT, CDR2 YNNKEL (reference sequence). The CDR3 totals 14 residues. Trimming took off 4 bases at V and 4 bases at J, with 13 bases between the two ends. CDR3 residues: CASSPGASGETQYF. CDR3 DNA sequence: TGTGCCAGCAGCCCGGGGGCTAGCGGAGAGACCCAGTACTTC.